This note documents a single TCR beta chain sequence. This entry is derived from a study of human T cells and chemical hapten exposure. The CDR3 consists of 13 residues. Looked up from germline, CDR1 is SQVTM and CDR2 is ANQGSEA. Trimming took off 5 bases at V and 4 bases at J, with 12 bases between the two ends. Unique molecular identifiers were linked by the library to individual cDNA molecules. One entry per CDR3 protein, called by TCRdb with MiXCR from the reads. The table has about 120,000 distinct CDR3 sequences, 6.5% to 10% seen once. Whole blood, unfractionated, served as the material for total RNA extraction.

The TCR comes from a human donor in good health. Some clones in this sample may be carry-over from other donors' samples. The material sequenced was whole blood. The genes are TRBV29-1 and TRBJ2-1; D perhaps matches TRBD1 (6 bases). In DNA, the CDR3 is TGCAGCGTTAGGGGGACGGAATACAATGAGCAGTTCTTC. It encodes CSVRGTEYNEQFF.